Below, 25 T cell receptor beta chains from the same sample are listed, as sequenced in a study of CXCR4 blockade with PD-1 therapy in pancreatic cancer. Profiled with immunoSEQ multiplex PCR; TCRdb holds only in-frame clones, not every one. The sample has approximately 17,000 clones; about two thirds are singletons. The specimen sequenced was tumor tissue. These receptors were taken from a human donor with pancreatic ductal adenocarcinoma.

By share, this clone ranks as medium-sized. The gene calls are TRBV7-6 and TRBJ2-2; perhaps D is TRBD1 or TRBD2 (5 bases each). Trimming stripped 5 bases from V and 1 base from J, with 14 bases between. The CDR3 runs 16 residues. Germline V lookup: CDR1 SGHVS, CDR2 FNYEAQ. CDR3 region: CASSALVGENTGELFF. The CDR3 region has the DNA TGTGCCAGCAGCGCCTTGGTGGGGGAGAACACCGGGGAGCTGTTTTTT.

The chain links TRBV28 to TRBJ1-5; no definite D call. The V end was cut by 8 bases, the J end by 7 bases, with 12 bases between. The CDR3 runs to 12 residues. Germline-derived CDR1 and CDR2 are MDHEN and SYDVKM. Here the CDR3 DNA reads TGTGCCAGCGGGCGGGAATACCAGCCCCAGCATTTT. This encodes CASGREYQPQHF. Based on the CDR3 plus reference TRBV28 and TRBJ1-5, the full variable domain is DVKVTQSSRYLVKRTGEKVFLECVQDMDHENMFWYRQDPGLGLRLIYFSYDVKMKEKGDIPEGYSVSREKKERFSLILESASTNQTSMYLCASGREYQPQHFGDGTRLSIL.

This rearrangement joins TRBV18 to TRBJ1-1; D gene uncertain. CDR1 and CDR2 from the germline V gene are KGHSH and LQKENI. V was trimmed by 1 base and J by 4 bases, leaving 4 bases between them. This CDR3 is 12 amino acids long. Here the CDR3 reads CASSPQGTEAFF. The CDR3 coding sequence is TGTGCCAGCTCACCACAGGGCACTGAAGCTTTCTTT. The full variable domain, completed using reference TRBV18 and TRBJ1-1, is NAGVMQNPRHLVRRRGQEARLRCSPMKGHSHVYWYRQLPEEGLKFMVYLQKENIIDESGMPKERFSAEFPKEGPSILRIQQVVRGDSAAYFCASSPQGTEAFFGQGTRLTVV.

This clone turned up a few times. The V gene is TRBV9, the J gene TRBJ1-2, with D uncertain. This CDR3 has 17 amino acids. From germline, CDR1 is SGDLS and CDR2 YYNGEE. Trimming left V 0 bases short and J 3 bases short, with 18 bases between. The DNA for the CDR3 is TGTGCCAGCAGCGTAGGAGGCGGGCCCCAATGGGACTATGGCTACACCTTC. Protein: CASSVGGGPQWDYGYTF.

The table lists this clone with a few counts. This chain connects TRBV6-8 to TRBJ2-1, with D possibly being TRBD2 (5 bases). Between the trimmed V and J ends, which lost 7 bases and 3 bases, there was a span of 16 bases. Per germline, CDR1 MNHGY and CDR2 SAAAGT. The CDR3 spans 15 residues. The CDR3 loop reads CASISSPSRYNEQFF. The CDR3 DNA reads as TGTGCCAGCATTTCGAGTCCTAGCCGCTACAATGAGCAGTTCTTC.

The chain joins TRBV6-8 to TRBJ2-1, with a tentative D call TRBD1 (5 bases). The germline V gene encodes CDR1 MNHGY and CDR2 SAAAGT. Trimming pared 5 bases from V and 7 bases from J, leaving 12 bases between. CDR3 length equals 13 residues. CDR3 protein: CASSNLRGNEQFF. In DNA form, the CDR3 reads TGTGCCAGCAGTAATCTAAGGGGAAATGAGCAGTTCTTC.

This clone has more than one count but fewer than ten. The genes are TRBV2 and TRBJ2-1, with 10 bases aligning to TRBD2. This CDR3 region has 15 residues. Germline V gives CDR1 SNHLY, CDR2 FYNNEI. V was pared by 6 bases and J by 6 bases, with 8 bases of the junction left unmatched. The CDR3 region has the DNA TGTGCCAGCAGCTTCACTAGCGGGATCCCCAATGAGCAGTTCTTC. This encodes CASSFTSGIPNEQFF.

This clone was found a few times. This chain connects TRBV19 to TRBJ1-5; 8 positions agree with TRBD1. The germline CDR1 and CDR2 sequences are LNHDA and SQIVND (reference sequence). After removal of 6 bases from V and 5 bases from J, the junction contained 9 bases not matched to a gene. CDR3 length: 15 residues. The CDR3 DNA sequence: TGTGCCAGTAGGGCAGGGGGCGCGGGGTATCAGCCCCAGCATTTT. Its protein is CASRAGGAGYQPQHF. Looking up the rest from reference TRBV19 and TRBJ1-5 gives the full variable domain: DGGITQSPKYLFRKEGQNVTLSCEQNLNHDAMYWYRQDPGQGLRLIYYSQIVNDFQKGDIAEGYSVSREKKESFPLTVTSAQKNPTAFYLCASRAGGAGYQPQHFGDGTRLSIL.

This CDR3 reads CASSPGRAYEQYF. In nucleotides, the CDR3 is TGTGCCAGTAGTCCGGGTCGAGCTTACGAGCAGTACTTC. J is TRBJ2-7 and V is TRBV19, with D unresolved. V lost 5 bases and J lost 4, with 12 bases in between. Germline values: CDR1 LNHDA, CDR2 SQIVND (reference sequence). There are 13 residues in the CDR3.

This chain connects TRBV19 to TRBJ2-5, with D perhaps matching TRBD2 (6 bases). Germline CDR1 and CDR2: LNHDA and SQIVND (reference sequence). The CDR3 totals 15 residues. Trimming removed 1 base from V and 3 bases from J, with 12 bases in between. The CDR3 loop is CASSIGNSGKETQYF. The CDR3 region has the DNA TGTGCCAGTAGTATAGGTAATAGCGGCAAAGAGACCCAGTACTTC.

This chain joins TRBV29-1 and TRBJ2-7, with D tentatively TRBD2 (5 bases). V was pared by 5 bases and J by 3 bases, with 14 bases between. The CDR3 is made up of 13 amino acids. Per germline, CDR1 SQVTM and CDR2 ANQGSEA. DNA for the CDR3: TGCAGCGTTTTTGCGGGCGCAGACTACGAGCAGTACTTC. This translates into CSVFAGADYEQYF.

The V and J genes are TRBV19 and TRBJ2-7, with 7 nucleotides matching TRBD2. Trimming took 11 bases from V and 3 from J; bases not matched to a gene: 4. The V gene's germline CDR1 is LNHDA and CDR2 SQIVND (reference sequence). CDR3 length: 11 residues. CDR3 DNA: TGTGCCCGAACTAGCGTCTACGAGCAGTACTTC. It yields the protein CARTSVYEQYF.

V usage is TRBV28 and J usage is TRBJ2-1; 8 bases map to TRBD2. The CDR3 has 14 amino acids. V lost 10 bases, J lost 0 bases, and 5 bases stayed unmatched. CDR1 is MDHEN and CDR2 is SYDVKM in the germline V gene. CDR3 in amino acids: CATTSGGSYNEQFF. CDR3 DNA: TGTGCCACCACTAGCGGCGGCTCCTACAATGAGCAGTTCTTC.

The rearrangement links TRBV19 to TRBJ1-2, with unresolved D. Germline values: CDR1 LNHDA, CDR2 SQIVND (reference sequence). V lost 0 bases and J lost 2, with 7 bases in between. The CDR3 consists of 14 residues. CDR3 coding DNA: TGTGCCAGTAGTATAGACGGGAAAAACTATGGCTACACCTTC. Translated: CASSIDGKNYGYTF.

The chain joins TRBV5-1 to TRBJ2-3, with 9 bases lining up with TRBD1. V was pared by 0 bases and J by 4 bases, with 0 bases of the junction left unmatched. Per germline, CDR1 SGHRS and CDR2 YFSETQ. The CDR3 is 14 amino acids. CDR3 loop: CASSLGTGADTQYF. The CDR3 DNA is TGCGCCAGCAGCTTGGGGACAGGGGCAGATACGCAGTATTTT.

This clone has a handful of counts. The chain recombines TRBV9 with TRBJ2-7; 9 bases map to TRBD2. V shed 4 bases and J 5 bases; nucleotides not matched to a gene: 7. CDR1 SGDLS and CDR2 YYNGEE come from the germline V gene. CDR3 length: 14 amino acids. CDR3 in amino acids: CASSPRTSENEQYF. The CDR3 region has the DNA TGTGCCAGCAGCCCCAGGACTAGCGAGAACGAGCAGTACTTC.

V gene TRBV28 combines with J gene TRBJ2-7, with D perhaps matching TRBD1 (6 bases). V was shortened by 7 bases and J by 0 bases, with 13 bases between the two germline ends. Germline V gives CDR1 MDHEN, CDR2 SYDVKM. This CDR3 is 14 amino acids long. Here the CDR3 DNA reads TGTGCCAGCACCGTGACAGGCGCCTCCTACGAGCAGTACTTC. It yields the protein CASTVTGASYEQYF.

This clone appeared a single time. The chain couples TRBV18 to TRBJ2-3; TRBD1 matches at 7 bases. The CDR3 has 16 amino acids. Germline CDR1 reads KGHSH; CDR2 reads LQKENI. The junction had 4 bases not matched to a gene; V was cut back by 1 base and J by 0 bases. CDR3 coding DNA: TGTGCCAGCTCACCACTAGGGACAGTAAGCACAGATACGCAGTATTTT. Its translation: CASSPLGTVSTDTQYF.

V usage is TRBV29-1 and J usage is TRBJ2-5; unclear D gene. CDR1 and CDR2 from the germline V gene are SQVTM and ANQGSEA. CDR3 length: 12 residues. V lost 7 bases, J lost 9 bases, and 18 bases lay in between. The CDR3 loop is CSAVLSRGAQYF. CDR3 nucleotide sequence: TGCAGCGCCGTCTTGTCCCGTGGGGCCCAGTACTTC.

Note on this clone: An end of the junction does not agree with germline; a read error may underlie this. The chain joins TRBV15 to TRBJ1-6, with D possibly matching TRBD1 (6 bases). The germline CDR1 and CDR2 sequences are LNHNV and YYDKDF (reference sequence). The CDR3 totals 15 residues. The CDR3: CATSRDRDTNSPLHF. The CDR3 coding sequence is TGTGCTACCAGCAGAGATCGGGACACAAATTCACCCCTCCACTTT. The full variable domain, with the rest looked up from reference TRBV15 and TRBJ1-6, is DAMVIQNPRYQVTQFGKPVTLSCSQTLNHNVMYWYQQKSSQAPKLLFHYYDKDFNNEADTPDNFQSRRPNTSFCFLDIRSPGLGDTAMYLCATSRDRDTNSPLHFGNGTRLTVT.

V usage is TRBV5-1 and J usage is TRBJ2-7, with a tentative D call TRBD1 (6 bases). The germline V gene has CDR1 SGHRS and CDR2 YFSETQ. The CDR3 spans 16 residues. Trimming left V 0 bases short and J 0 bases short, with 13 bases between. Here the CDR3 reads CASSLDYRVASYEQYF. CDR3 in DNA: TGCGCCAGCAGCTTGGACTACAGGGTGGCCTCCTACGAGCAGTACTTC.

This rearrangement joins TRBV18 to TRBJ1-2; maybe TRBD1 (6 bases). Germline-derived CDR1 and CDR2 are KGHSH and LQKENI. V lost 1 base and J 6 bases, leaving 12 bases between the germline ends. This CDR3 spans 14 amino acids. This CDR3 is CASSPRQEIDGYTF. The CDR3 DNA is TGTGCCAGCTCACCACGACAGGAGATTGATGGCTACACCTTC.

The chain has TRBV28 and TRBJ2-7; tentative D call: TRBD2 (6 bases). This CDR3 spans 14 amino acids. Per the germline V gene, CDR1 is MDHEN and CDR2 is SYDVKM. Trimming removed 1 base from V and 2 bases from J, with 9 bases in between. CDR3 bases: TGTGCCAGCAGTTTATTAGCGGTTCCCTACGAGCAGTACTTC. Residues: CASSLLAVPYEQYF.

This clone was counted a few times. This chain connects TRBV6-8 to TRBJ2-1, with D unresolved. The length of the CDR3 is 13 residues. Trimming left V 4 bases short and J 0 bases short, with 4 bases between. The germline gives CDR1 MNHGY, CDR2 SAAAGT. The CDR3 region is CASSSSSYNEQFF. The CDR3 nucleotides are TGTGCCAGCAGTTCCAGCTCCTACAATGAGCAGTTCTTC.

The chain links TRBV5-1 to TRBJ2-7; tentative D call: TRBD2 (7 bases). The CDR3 loop spans 14 amino acids. Germline CDR1 and CDR2: SGHRS and YFSETQ. The V and J ends lost 0 bases and 2 bases respectively, with 9 bases between them. The CDR3 reads CASSLVGGAYEQYF. The DNA for the CDR3 is TGCGCCAGCAGCTTGGTAGGGGGGGCCTACGAGCAGTACTTC.